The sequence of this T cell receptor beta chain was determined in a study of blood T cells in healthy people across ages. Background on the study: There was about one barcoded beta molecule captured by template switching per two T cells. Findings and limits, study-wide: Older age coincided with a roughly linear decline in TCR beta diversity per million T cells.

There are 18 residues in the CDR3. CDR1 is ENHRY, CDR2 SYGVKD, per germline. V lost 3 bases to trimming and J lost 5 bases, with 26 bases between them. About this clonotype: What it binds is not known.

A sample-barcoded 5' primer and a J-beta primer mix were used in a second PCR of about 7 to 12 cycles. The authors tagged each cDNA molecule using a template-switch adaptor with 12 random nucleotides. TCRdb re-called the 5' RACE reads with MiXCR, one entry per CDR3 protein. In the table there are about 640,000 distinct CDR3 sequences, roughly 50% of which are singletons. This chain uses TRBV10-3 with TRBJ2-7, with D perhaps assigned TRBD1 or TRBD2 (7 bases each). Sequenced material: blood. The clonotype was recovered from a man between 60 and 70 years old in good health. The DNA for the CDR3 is TGTGCCATCAGTGACCCATCAGGGGGGACTAAGATGTTGGACGAGCAGTACTTC. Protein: CAISDPSGGTKMLDEQYF.